Listed below are T cell receptor beta chains from one sample, sequenced in a study of blood T cell repertoires in COVID-19. TCRdb keeps only in-frame clones here, not all; method: immunoSEQ multiplex PCR. The data hold 350,000 to 500,000 clones, with approximately 91% observed a single time. Sequenced input: PBMCs or T cells enriched from blood (not recorded which). The source is a woman aged 18 to 35 who had been exposed to COVID-19. CDR3s include the opening cysteine and the closing phenylalanine or tryptophan. Fields, in order: J gene, V gene, clone size, D gene, CDR3 protein, CDR3 DNA. D genes are given only for firm matches. Clone size is shown for a subset of rows, as once, few, many or a class of expanded clone.

J: TRBJ2-1
V: TRBV5-8
size: NA
D: NA
CDR3: CASSTGVSVNEQFF
DNA: TGTGCCAGCAGTACGGGGGTTTCCGTCAATGAGCAGTTCTTC

J: TRBJ2-7
V: TRBV5-1
size: NA
D: TRBD2
CDR3: CASSLVGSGVSYEQYF
DNA: TGCGCCAGCAGCTTGGTGGGTAGCGGGGTATCCTACGAGCAGTACTTC

J: TRBJ2-7
V: TRBV11-2
size: NA
D: NA
CDR3: CASRPISGDSYEQYF
DNA: TGTGCCAGCAGACCTATTTCAGGCGATTCCTACGAGCAGTACTTC

J: TRBJ1-1
V: TRBV19
size: once
D: NA
CDR3: CASSIKEVTEAFF
DNA: TGTGCCAGTAGTATAAAAGAGGTCACTGAAGCTTTCTTT

J: TRBJ1-6
V: TRBV2
size: NA
D: NA
CDR3: CASRYLEGANSPLHF
DNA: TGTGCCAGCCGTTACCTTGAGGGAGCTAATTCACCCCTCCACTTT

J: TRBJ2-7
V: TRBV3-1/TRBV3-2
size: NA
D: TRBD2
CDR3: CASSQAASGRTYEQYF
DNA: TGTGCCAGCAGCCAAGCGGCTAGCGGGAGAACCTACGAGCAGTACTTC

J: TRBJ1-1
V: TRBV14
size: NA
D: NA
CDR3: CASSPLRGLNTEAFF
DNA: TGTGCCAGCAGCCCCCTACGGGGTTTGAACACTGAAGCTTTCTTT

J: TRBJ2-3
V: TRBV27
size: few
D: NA
CDR3: CASGQIDTQYF
DNA: TGTGCCAGCGGCCAGATTGATACGCAGTATTTT

J: TRBJ1-1
V: TRBV7-3
size: NA
D: NA
CDR3: CASSLREEANTEAFF
DNA: TGTGCCAGCAGCTTAAGAGAAGAGGCAAACACTGAAGCTTTCTTT

J: TRBJ2-5
V: TRBV4-1
size: NA
D: TRBD2
CDR3: CASSQGPAGGRETQYF
DNA: TGCGCCAGCAGCCAAGGGCCAGCGGGGGGAAGAGAGACCCAGTACTTC

J: TRBJ2-7
V: TRBV3-1/TRBV3-2
size: few
D: NA
CDR3: CASSQLRPEAEQYF
DNA: TGTGCCAGCAGCCAACTCCGGCCTGAGGCCGAGCAGTACTTC

J: TRBJ1-2
V: TRBV2
size: NA
D: TRBD1
CDR3: CASSAFSGGGNYGYTF
DNA: TGTGCCAGCAGTGCCTTCTCAGGGGGCGGCAACTATGGCTACACCTTC